This TCR beta chain is drawn from a study of shared T cell receptors in the human thymus. The protocol was immunoSEQ multiplex PCR, while the TCRdb copy is restricted to in-frame clones and leaves out a portion. This sample has roughly 660,000 clones, with roughly 90% found just once. The CDR3 runs 12 residues. V shed 8 bases and J shed 3 bases, with 10 bases lying between them. Germline V gene data show CDR1 as MDHEN and CDR2 as SYDVKM. The same sample was also studied in work on human thymus T cells. That work contributes: Use of V and J genes seemed skewed within the thymic and blood repertoires.

Sequenced material: thymocytes. This chain links TRBV28 with TRBJ1-2, with D tentatively TRBD1 (5 bases). The TCR sequence derives from a boy less than two years old with a congenital heart defect. This chain's CDR3 is CASWGGDYGYTF. The CDR3 nucleotides are TGTGCCAGCTGGGGGGGTGACTATGGCTACACCTTC.